A selection of T cell receptor beta chains follows, all from one sample in a study of early T cells in non-severe SARS-CoV-2 infection. In TCRdb, the 5' RACE reads were re-called with MiXCR into one record per CDR3 protein. The sample lists approximately 81,000 distinct CDR3 sequences, 13% occurring once. The sequenced material came from whole blood. The source is an adult who was a healthcare worker with PCR-confirmed SARS-CoV-2 infection or an uninfected control (not recorded which). The CDR3 runs from the conserved cysteine through the conserved F or W. D genes are given only for firm matches. Only some rows state a clone size, as once, few, many or a class for expanded clones.

>TRBJ2-3|11|TRBV5-6|-|-
CASSSGDTQYF
TGTGCCAGCAGCTCCGGGGATACGCAGTATTTT
>TRBJ1-5|14|TRBV2|-|-
CASKPQGGNQPQHF
TGTGCCAGCAAGCCACAGGGAGGCAATCAGCCCCAGCATTTT
>TRBJ1-5|15|TRBV12-3/TRBV12-4|-|many
CASSSDSLSNQPQHF
TGTGCCAGCAGTTCAGATAGTCTTAGCAATCAGCCCCAGCATTTT
>TRBJ1-4|17|TRBV5-1|TRBD1|-
CASSQNPSGTANEKLFF
TGCGCCAGCAGCCAAAATCCCTCCGGGACAGCTAATGAAAAACTGTTTTTT
>TRBJ1-2|13|TRBV20-1|-|few
CSARAQTVYGYTF
TGCAGTGCTAGAGCGCAGACAGTCTATGGCTACACCTTC
>TRBJ1-2|15|TRBV6-1|-|many
CASRSMDRQHYGYTF
TGTGCCAGCAGATCAATGGATCGACAGCACTATGGCTACACCTTC
>TRBJ1-5|15|TRBV5-5|-|-
CASSFRTASNQPQHF
TGTGCCAGCAGCTTCCGGACAGCTAGCAATCAGCCCCAGCATTTT
>TRBJ2-7|14|TRBV3-1|-|-
CASSPWPASYEQYF
TGTGCCAGCAGCCCATGGCCCGCCTCCTACGAGCAGTACTTC
>TRBJ2-2|17|TRBV18|TRBD2|few
CASSEGLAGGITGELFF
TGTGCCAGCTCCGAAGGACTAGCGGGAGGGATCACCGGGGAGCTGTTTTTT
>TRBJ2-7|13|TRBV19|-|few
CASSIRPTGEQYF
TGTGCCAGTAGTATCCGCCCCACCGGCGAGCAGTACTTC
>TRBJ2-1|15|TRBV4-1|TRBD1|-
CASKGAFQPYNEQFF
TGCGCCAGCAAGGGGGCCTTTCAACCATACAATGAGCAGTTCTTC
>TRBJ2-2|14|TRBV6-2/TRBV6-3|TRBD2|-
CASSFKRGTGELFF
TGTGCCAGCAGTTTTAAGCGGGGCACCGGGGAGCTGTTTTTT
>TRBJ2-7|15|TRBV29-1|TRBD1|-
CSAVTLDRGAYEQYF
TGCAGCGCCGTTACCCTAGACAGGGGCGCCTACGAGCAGTACTTC
>TRBJ1-5|19|TRBV4-1|TRBD1|few
CASSPTDRGPQLSNQPQHF
TGCGCCAGCAGCCCTACGGACAGGGGGCCCCAACTCAGCAATCAGCCCCAGCATTTT
>TRBJ1-4|14|TRBV2|-|few
CASSDGTGNEKLFF
TGTGCCAGCAGTGACGGGACCGGGAATGAAAAACTGTTTTTT
>TRBJ1-1|15|TRBV28|-|few
CASSLGRTVSPEAFF
TGTGCCAGCAGTTTGGGGCGGACAGTAAGCCCTGAAGCTTTCTTT
>TRBJ2-5|14|TRBV2|TRBD1|many
CASEIGTGSETQYF
TGTGCCAGCGAAATTGGGACAGGGAGTGAGACCCAGTACTTC